The entry that follows covers one T cell receptor beta chain sequence. The data belong to a study of blood T cell repertoires in COVID-19. About the research overall: The study drew acute and convalescent COVID-19 samples from the United States, Italy and Spain. Sample material is recorded as cDNA or gDNA derived from T cells, B-cell-depleted T cells, or PBMCs.

Germline lookup yields CDR1 SGHTA and CDR2 FQGNSA. V lost 5 bases to trimming and J lost 8 bases, with 23 bases between them. The CDR3 extends over 16 amino acids. In the original processing: Reference gene primer amplification in the assay estimated nucleated cell counts. Assay used: immunoSEQ multiplex PCR; TCRdb lists only in-frame clones, some missing. V, J and clone size were drawn from that table, and D and trimming were deduced from the DNA. The sample includes under 250,000 clones, 80% to 85% of them seen just once. This clonotype originated in a woman aged 18 to 35 with acute or convalescent COVID-19. Sequenced input: peripheral blood. This rearrangement joins TRBV7-2 to TRBJ2-3; perhaps TRBD2 as D (6 bases). Here the CDR3 reads CASSPVEIGRRGTQYF. Written as DNA, the CDR3 is TGTGCCAGCAGCCCAGTAGAAATTGGGAGGCGGGGTACGCAGTATTTT.